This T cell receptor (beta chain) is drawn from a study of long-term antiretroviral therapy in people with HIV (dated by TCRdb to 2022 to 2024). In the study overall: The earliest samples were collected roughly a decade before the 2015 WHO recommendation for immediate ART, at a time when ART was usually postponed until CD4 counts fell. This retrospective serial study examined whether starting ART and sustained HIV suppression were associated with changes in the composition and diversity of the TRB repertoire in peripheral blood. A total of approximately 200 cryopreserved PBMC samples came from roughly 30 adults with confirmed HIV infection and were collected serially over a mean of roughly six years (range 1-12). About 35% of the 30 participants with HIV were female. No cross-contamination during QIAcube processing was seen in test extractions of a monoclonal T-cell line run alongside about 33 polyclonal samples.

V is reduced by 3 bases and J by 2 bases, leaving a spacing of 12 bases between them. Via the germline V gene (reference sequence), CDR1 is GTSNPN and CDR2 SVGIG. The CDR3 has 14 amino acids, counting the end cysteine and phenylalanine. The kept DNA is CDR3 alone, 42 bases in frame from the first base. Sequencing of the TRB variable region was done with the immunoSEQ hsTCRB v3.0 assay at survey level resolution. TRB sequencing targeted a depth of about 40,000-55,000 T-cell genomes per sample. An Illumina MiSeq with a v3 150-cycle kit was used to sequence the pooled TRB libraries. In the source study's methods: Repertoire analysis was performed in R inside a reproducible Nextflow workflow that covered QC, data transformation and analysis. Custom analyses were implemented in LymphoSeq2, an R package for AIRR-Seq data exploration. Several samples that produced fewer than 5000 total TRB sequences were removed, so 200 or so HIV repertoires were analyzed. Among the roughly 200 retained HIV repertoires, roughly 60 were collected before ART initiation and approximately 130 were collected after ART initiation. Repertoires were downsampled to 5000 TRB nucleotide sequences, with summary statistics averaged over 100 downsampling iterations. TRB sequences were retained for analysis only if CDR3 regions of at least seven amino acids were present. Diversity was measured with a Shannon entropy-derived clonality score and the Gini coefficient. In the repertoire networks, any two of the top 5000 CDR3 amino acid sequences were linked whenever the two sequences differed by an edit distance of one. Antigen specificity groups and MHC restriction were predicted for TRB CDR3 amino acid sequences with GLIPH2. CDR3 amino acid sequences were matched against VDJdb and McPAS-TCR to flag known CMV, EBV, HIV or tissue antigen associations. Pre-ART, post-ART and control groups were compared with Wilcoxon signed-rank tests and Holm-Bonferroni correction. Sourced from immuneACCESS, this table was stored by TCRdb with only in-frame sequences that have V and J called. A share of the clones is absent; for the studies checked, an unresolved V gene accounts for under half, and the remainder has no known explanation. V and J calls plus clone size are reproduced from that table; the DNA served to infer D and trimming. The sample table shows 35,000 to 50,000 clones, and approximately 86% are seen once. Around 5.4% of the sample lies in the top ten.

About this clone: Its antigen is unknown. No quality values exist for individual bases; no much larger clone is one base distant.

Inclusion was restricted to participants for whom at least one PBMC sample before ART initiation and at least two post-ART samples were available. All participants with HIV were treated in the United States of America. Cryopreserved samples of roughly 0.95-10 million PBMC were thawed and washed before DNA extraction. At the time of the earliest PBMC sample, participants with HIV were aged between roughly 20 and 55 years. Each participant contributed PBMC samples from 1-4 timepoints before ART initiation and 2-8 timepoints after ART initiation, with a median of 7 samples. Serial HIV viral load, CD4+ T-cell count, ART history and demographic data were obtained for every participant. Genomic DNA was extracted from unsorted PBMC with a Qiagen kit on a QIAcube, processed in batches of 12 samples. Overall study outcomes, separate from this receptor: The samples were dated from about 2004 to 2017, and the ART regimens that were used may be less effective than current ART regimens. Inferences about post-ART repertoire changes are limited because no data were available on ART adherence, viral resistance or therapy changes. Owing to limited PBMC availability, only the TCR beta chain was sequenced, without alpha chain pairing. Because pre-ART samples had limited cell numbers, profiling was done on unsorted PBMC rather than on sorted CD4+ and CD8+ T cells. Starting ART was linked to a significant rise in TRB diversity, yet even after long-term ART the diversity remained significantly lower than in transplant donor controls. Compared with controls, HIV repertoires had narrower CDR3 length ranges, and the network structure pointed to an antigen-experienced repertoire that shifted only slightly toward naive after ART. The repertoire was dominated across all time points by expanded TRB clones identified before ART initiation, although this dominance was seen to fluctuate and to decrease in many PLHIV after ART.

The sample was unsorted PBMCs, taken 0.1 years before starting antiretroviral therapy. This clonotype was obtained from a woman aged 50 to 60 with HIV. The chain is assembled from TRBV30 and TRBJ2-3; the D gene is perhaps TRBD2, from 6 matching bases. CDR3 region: CAWRGLANTDTQYF. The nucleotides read TGTGCCTGGAGAGGTCTAGCGAACACAGATACGCAGTATTTT.